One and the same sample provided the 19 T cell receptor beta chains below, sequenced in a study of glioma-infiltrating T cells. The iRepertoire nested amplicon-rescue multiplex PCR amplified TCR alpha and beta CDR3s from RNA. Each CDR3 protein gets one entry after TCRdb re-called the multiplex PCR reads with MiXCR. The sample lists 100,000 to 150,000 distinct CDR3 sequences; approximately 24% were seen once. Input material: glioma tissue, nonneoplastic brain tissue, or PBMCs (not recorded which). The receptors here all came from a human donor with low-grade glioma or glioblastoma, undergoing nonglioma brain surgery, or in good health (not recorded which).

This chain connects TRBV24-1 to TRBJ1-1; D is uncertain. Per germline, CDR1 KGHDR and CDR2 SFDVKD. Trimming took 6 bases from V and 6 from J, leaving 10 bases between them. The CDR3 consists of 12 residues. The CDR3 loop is CATSSGVAEAFF. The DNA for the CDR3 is TGTGCCACCAGTTCCGGTGTGGCTGAAGCTTTCTTT.

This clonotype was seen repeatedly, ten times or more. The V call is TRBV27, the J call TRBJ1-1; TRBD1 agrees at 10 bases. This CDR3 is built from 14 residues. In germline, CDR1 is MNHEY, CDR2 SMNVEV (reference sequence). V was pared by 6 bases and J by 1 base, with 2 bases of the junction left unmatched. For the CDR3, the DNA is TGTGCCAGCAGAGGACAGGGGGGGAACACTGAAGCTTTCTTT. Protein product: CASRGQGGNTEAFF.

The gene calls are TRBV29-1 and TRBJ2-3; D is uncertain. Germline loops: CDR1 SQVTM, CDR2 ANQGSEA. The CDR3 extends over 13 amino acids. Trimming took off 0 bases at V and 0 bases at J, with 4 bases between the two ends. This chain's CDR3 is CSVEDASTDTQYF. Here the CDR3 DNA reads TGCAGCGTTGAAGATGCGAGCACAGATACGCAGTATTTT.

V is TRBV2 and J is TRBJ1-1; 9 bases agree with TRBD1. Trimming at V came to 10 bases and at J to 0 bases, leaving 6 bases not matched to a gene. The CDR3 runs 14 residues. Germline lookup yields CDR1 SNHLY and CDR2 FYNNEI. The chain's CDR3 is CAMPGQGMNTEAFF. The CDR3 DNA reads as TGTGCCATGCCGGGACAGGGTATGAACACTGAAGCTTTCTTT.

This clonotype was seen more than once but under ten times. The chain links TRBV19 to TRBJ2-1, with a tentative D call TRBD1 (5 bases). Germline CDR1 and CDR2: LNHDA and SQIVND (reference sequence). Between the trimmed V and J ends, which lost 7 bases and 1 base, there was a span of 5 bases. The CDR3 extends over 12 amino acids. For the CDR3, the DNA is TGTGCCAGTAAGGGGTCCTACAATGAGCAGTTCTTC. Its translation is CASKGSYNEQFF.

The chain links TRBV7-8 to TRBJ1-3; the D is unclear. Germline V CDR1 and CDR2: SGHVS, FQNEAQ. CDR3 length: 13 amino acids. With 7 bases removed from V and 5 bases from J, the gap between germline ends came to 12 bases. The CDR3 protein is CASILLPRNTIYF. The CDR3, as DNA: TGTGCCAGCATCCTTCTACCTAGAAACACCATATATTTT.

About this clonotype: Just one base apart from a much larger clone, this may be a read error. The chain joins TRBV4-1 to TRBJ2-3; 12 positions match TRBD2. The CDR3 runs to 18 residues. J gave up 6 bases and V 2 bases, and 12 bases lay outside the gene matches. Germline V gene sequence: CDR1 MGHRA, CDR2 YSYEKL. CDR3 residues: CASSQPLAGGKEKDTQYF. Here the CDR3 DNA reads TGCGCCAGCAGCCAACCCCTAGCGGGGGGGAAGGAGAAGGATACGCAGTATTTT.

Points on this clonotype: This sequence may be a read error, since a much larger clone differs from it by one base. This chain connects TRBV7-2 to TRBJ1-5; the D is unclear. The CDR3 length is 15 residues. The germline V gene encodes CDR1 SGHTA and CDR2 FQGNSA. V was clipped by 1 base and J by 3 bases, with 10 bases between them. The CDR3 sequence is CASSLGIGSNQPQHF. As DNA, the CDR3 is TGTGCCAGCAGCTTAGGGATAGGGTCCAATCAGCCCCAGCATTTT.

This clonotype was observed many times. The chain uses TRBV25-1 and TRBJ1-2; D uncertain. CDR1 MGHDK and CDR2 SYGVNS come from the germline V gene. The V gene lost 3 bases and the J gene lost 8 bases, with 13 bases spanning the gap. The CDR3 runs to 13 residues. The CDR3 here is CASSEERSMGYTF. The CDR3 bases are TGTGCCAGCAGTGAGGAGAGAAGTATGGGCTACACCTTC.

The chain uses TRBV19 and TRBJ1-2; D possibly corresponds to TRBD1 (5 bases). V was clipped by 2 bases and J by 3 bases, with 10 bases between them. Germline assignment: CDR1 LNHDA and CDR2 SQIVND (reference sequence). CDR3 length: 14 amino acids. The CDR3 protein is CASSISGTHYGYTF. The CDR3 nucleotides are TGTGCCAGTAGTATATCAGGGACCCACTATGGCTACACCTTC.

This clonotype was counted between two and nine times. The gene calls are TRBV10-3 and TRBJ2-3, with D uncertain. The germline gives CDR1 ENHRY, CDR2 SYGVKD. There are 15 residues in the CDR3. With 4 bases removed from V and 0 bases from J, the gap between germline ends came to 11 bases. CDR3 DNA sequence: TGTGCCATCAGTGTGGACGGATCTAGCACAGATACGCAGTATTTT. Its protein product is CAISVDGSSTDTQYF.

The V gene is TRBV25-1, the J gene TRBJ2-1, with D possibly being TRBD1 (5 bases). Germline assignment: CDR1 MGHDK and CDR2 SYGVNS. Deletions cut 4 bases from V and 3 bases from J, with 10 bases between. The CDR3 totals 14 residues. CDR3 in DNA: TGTGCCAGCAGTGTAGGACAAGACTACAATGAGCAGTTCTTC. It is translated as CASSVGQDYNEQFF.

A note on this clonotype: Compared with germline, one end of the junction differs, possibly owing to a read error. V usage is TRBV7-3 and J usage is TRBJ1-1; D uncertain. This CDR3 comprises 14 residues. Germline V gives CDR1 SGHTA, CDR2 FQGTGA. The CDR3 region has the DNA TGTGCCAGCAGCTTAACAGGCCGCAACACTGAAACTTTCTTT. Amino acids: CASSLTGRNTETFF.

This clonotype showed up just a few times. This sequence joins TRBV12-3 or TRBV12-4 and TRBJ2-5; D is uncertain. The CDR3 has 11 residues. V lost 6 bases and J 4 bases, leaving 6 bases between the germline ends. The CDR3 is CASSWGETQYF. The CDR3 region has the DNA TGTGCCAGCAGCTGGGGAGAGACCCAGTACTTC.

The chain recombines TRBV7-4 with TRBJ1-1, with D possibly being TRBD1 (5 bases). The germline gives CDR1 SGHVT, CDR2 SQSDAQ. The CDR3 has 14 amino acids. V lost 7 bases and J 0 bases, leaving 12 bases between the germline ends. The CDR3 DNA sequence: TGTGCCAGCACGGGGACTCGGGTGAACACTGAAGCTTTCTTT. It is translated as CASTGTRVNTEAFF.

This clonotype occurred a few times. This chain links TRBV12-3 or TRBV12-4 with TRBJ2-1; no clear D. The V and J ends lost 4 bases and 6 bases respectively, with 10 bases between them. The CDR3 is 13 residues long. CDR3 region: CASSSSGINEQFF. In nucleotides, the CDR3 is TGTGCCAGCAGTTCCTCCGGCATCAATGAGCAGTTCTTC.

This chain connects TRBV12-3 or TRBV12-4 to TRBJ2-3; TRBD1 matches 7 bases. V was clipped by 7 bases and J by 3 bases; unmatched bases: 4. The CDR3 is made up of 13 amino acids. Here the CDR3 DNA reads TGTGCCAGCATTGAACAGGGGACAGATACGCAGTATTTT. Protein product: CASIEQGTDTQYF.

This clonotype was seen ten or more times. For the CDR3, the DNA is TGTGCCAGCAGTTTGACTAGCGGGTTGTGCGAGCAGTACGTC. It encodes CASSLTSGLCEQYV. The rearrangement links TRBV27 to TRBJ2-7, with TRBD2 identical over 10 bases. V gave up 3 bases and J gave up 6 bases; unmatched junction bases: 5. The CDR3 is 14 residues long. Per germline, CDR1 MNHEY and CDR2 SMNVEV (reference sequence).

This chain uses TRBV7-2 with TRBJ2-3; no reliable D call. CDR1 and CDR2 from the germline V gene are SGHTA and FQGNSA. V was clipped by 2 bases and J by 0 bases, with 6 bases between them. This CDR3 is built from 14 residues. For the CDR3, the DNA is TGTGCCAGCAGCTTATCCGGCAGCACAGATACGCAGTATTTT. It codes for CASSLSGSTDTQYF.